Below, 28 T cell receptor beta chains from the same sample are listed, as sequenced in a study of blood T cell repertoires in COVID-19. Assay: immunoSEQ multiplex PCR; the TCRdb copy retains only in-frame clones and omits some. The sample yields some 270,000 clones, 86% seen once. Specimen: peripheral blood. These receptors were obtained from a woman aged 55-69 years who had recovered from COVID-19.

Note on this clone: The sample contains more than one DNA sequence encoding this CDR3. The CDR3 region has the DNA TGTGCCAGCAGTTTTGGGGGGAACTATGGCTACACCTTC. Translating it yields CASSFGGNYGYTF. The V and J genes are TRBV28 and TRBJ1-2; possibly TRBD1 for D (5 bases). V gave up 3 bases and J gave up 2 bases, with 7 bases separating them. The CDR3 spans 13 residues. CDR1 is MDHEN, CDR2 SYDVKM, per germline.

This clone was detected once. The CDR3 DNA follows: TGTGCCAGCAGCGGACAATTCTATGGCTACACCTTC. Amino acids: CASSGQFYGYTF. This chain links TRBV7-2 with TRBJ1-2; perhaps TRBD1 as D (5 bases). Germline V gives CDR1 SGHTA, CDR2 FQGNSA. The V gene lost 5 bases and the J gene lost 4 bases, with 8 bases spanning the gap. The CDR3 runs 12 residues.

Here the CDR3 reads CASTVGDRALGYTF. The DNA for the CDR3 is TGTGCCAGCACTGTGGGGGACAGGGCCCTTGGCTACACCTTC. V is TRBV6-6 and J is TRBJ1-2, with 9 bases matching TRBD1. Germline CDR1 is MNHNY and CDR2 is SVGAGI (reference sequence). The CDR3 has 14 amino acids. Trimming cost V 7 bases and J 7 bases; bases outside gene matches: 10.

This chain uses TRBV7-2 with TRBJ2-1; no reliable D call. The CDR3 is 14 amino acids. The ends were cut back, 4 bases at V and 4 bases at J, with 11 bases in the middle. The germline V gene has CDR1 SGHTA and CDR2 FQGNSA. CDR3 coding DNA: TGTGCCAGCAGCTCCTTAGCCTATTACAATGAGCAGTTCTTC. Its protein is CASSSLAYYNEQFF. The full variable domain, completed using reference TRBV7-2 and TRBJ2-1, is GAGVSQSPSNKVTEKGKDVELRCDPISGHTALYWYRQSLGQGLEFLIYFQGNSAPDKSGLPSDRFSAERTGGSVSTLTIQRTQQEDSAVYLCASSSLAYYNEQFFGPGTRLTVL.

This clone was recorded a few times. The rearrangement links TRBV5-1 to TRBJ1-1, with D tentatively TRBD1 (5 bases). Per the germline V gene, CDR1 is SGHRS and CDR2 is YFSETQ. CDR3 length: 13 residues. Trimming took off 4 bases at V and 6 bases at J, with 13 bases between the two ends. The CDR3 bases are TGCGCCAGCAGCCCCCTGGGGGACTCTGAAGCTTTCTTT. Translated: CASSPLGDSEAFF. The whole variable domain, filled in from reference TRBV5-1 and TRBJ1-1, reads KAGVTQTPRYLIKTRGQQVTLSCSPISGHRSVSWYQQTPGQGLQFLFEYFSETQRNKGNFPGRFSGRQFSNSRSEMNVSTLELGDSALYLCASSPLGDSEAFFGQGTRLTVV.

V usage is TRBV10-3 and J usage is TRBJ1-1, with no clear D. The CDR3 spans 15 residues. V lost 10 bases and J 1 base, leaving 19 bases between the germline ends. Germline-derived CDR1 and CDR2 are ENHRY and SYGVKD. CDR3 region: CATGVPKRGNTEAFF. The CDR3 DNA reads as TGTGCCACCGGGGTCCCTAAACGGGGGAACACTGAAGCTTTCTTT.

V is TRBV7-3 and J is TRBJ2-5, with 8 positions matching TRBD1. The germline V gene has CDR1 SGHTA and CDR2 FQGTGA. The CDR3 is 15 residues long. The V gene end was trimmed by 8 bases and the J gene end by 0 bases; junction bases not matched to a gene: 8. CDR3 coding DNA: TGTGCCAGCTCCGGACAGGGCCAGTACCAAGAGACCCAGTACTTC. The encoded protein is CASSGQGQYQETQYF.

The gene calls are TRBV6-2 or TRBV6-3 and TRBJ1-5; 10 positions match TRBD1. The J segment lost 7 bases and the V segment lost 0 bases, leaving 3 bases of the junction unmatched. CDR1 and CDR2 (germline): MNHEY, SVGEGT. The CDR3 is made up of 15 amino acids. As DNA, the CDR3 is TGTGCCAGCAGTTACTCCCGGGACAGGGGCCAGCCCCAGCATTTT. This encodes CASSYSRDRGQPQHF.

The chain couples TRBV29-1 to TRBJ1-2, with D possibly matching TRBD1 (5 bases). Deletions cut 3 bases from V and 7 bases from J, with 12 bases between. Germline CDR1 SQVTM, CDR2 ANQGSEA. The CDR3 is 12 amino acids. The DNA of the CDR3 is TGCAGCGTTGAGTCGGGGGTTAGTGGCTACACCTTC. This translates into CSVESGVSGYTF.

The chain is built from TRBV19 and TRBJ2-7, with a weak D call TRBD2 (5 bases). This CDR3 has 12 residues. V was pared by 6 bases and J by 3 bases, with 9 bases between. Germline CDR1 and CDR2: LNHDA and SQIVND (reference sequence). CDR3 DNA: TGTGCCAGTAGCGGGATTTACTACGAGCAGTACTTC. Its protein is CASSGIYYEQYF.

The chain links TRBV7-2 to TRBJ1-5, with 9 bases aligning to TRBD1. From germline, CDR1 is SGHTA and CDR2 FQGNSA. V trimming: 1 base; J trimming: 11 bases; junction bases outside the gene matches: 9. The CDR3 runs to 15 residues. The DNA of the CDR3 is TGTGCCAGCAGCTTAGATGGGGGACAGGGCATGTCCCAGCATTTT. It is translated as CASSLDGGQGMSQHF.

The gene calls are TRBV15 and TRBJ1-2; 8 nucleotides agree with TRBD1. Per germline, CDR1 LNHNV and CDR2 YYDKDF (reference sequence). CDR3 length equals 15 residues. With 5 bases clipped from V and 4 bases from J, the junction kept 9 bases outside the gene matches. The CDR3 sequence is CATSDRGQGSYGYTF. The CDR3 DNA is TGTGCCACCAGCGACCGAGGACAGGGTTCCTATGGCTACACCTTC. Full variable domain (rest looked up from reference TRBV15 and TRBJ1-2): DAMVIQNPRYQVTQFGKPVTLSCSQTLNHNVMYWYQQKSSQAPKLLFHYYDKDFNNEADTPDNFQSRRPNTSFCFLDIRSPGLGDTAMYLCATSDRGQGSYGYTFGSGTRLTVV.

The rearrangement uses TRBV28 and TRBJ2-6, with 7 bases identical to TRBD1. CDR1 is MDHEN, CDR2 SYDVKM, per germline. The V and J ends lost 4 bases and 0 bases, in that order; junction bases with no gene match: 6. This CDR3 has 17 amino acids. CDR3 nucleotides: TGTGCCAGCAGTTGGGACAGTTCACTCTCTGGGGCCAACGTCCTGACTTTC. Its protein is CASSWDSSLSGANVLTF.

The chain couples TRBV9 to TRBJ2-3, with D tentatively TRBD2 (5 bases). The CDR3 length is 15 residues. V was shortened by 4 bases and J by 2 bases, with 14 bases between the two germline ends. The germline CDR1 and CDR2 sequences are SGDLS and YYNGEE. The CDR3 region is CASSLMRGNTDTQYF. For the CDR3, the DNA is TGTGCCAGCAGCCTCATGCGAGGGAACACAGATACGCAGTATTTT.

Here the CDR3 DNA reads TGTGCCAGCAGCCTCAGGGACAGGGAAAGAAACACCATATATTTT. Translation gives CASSLRDRERNTIYF. This chain links TRBV9 with TRBJ1-3; 9 positions match TRBD1. The germline V gene encodes CDR1 SGDLS and CDR2 YYNGEE. The J segment lost 5 bases and the V segment lost 4 bases, leaving 7 bases of the junction unmatched. The CDR3 runs 15 residues.

The chain combines TRBV28 with TRBJ1-2; 8 positions match TRBD1. Germline loops: CDR1 MDHEN, CDR2 SYDVKM. J was trimmed by 1 base and V by 2 bases; bases with no gene match: 9. This CDR3 has 17 amino acids. The CDR3 protein is CASSLRELDRVNYGYTF. CDR3 bases: TGTGCCAGCAGTTTACGGGAATTGGACAGGGTTAACTATGGCTACACCTTC.

This clone was seen only a few times. CDR3: CAISASGGGNQPQHF. CDR3 nucleotides: TGTGCCATCAGTGCGAGTGGGGGCGGCAATCAGCCCCAGCATTTT. The V gene is TRBV10-3, the J gene TRBJ1-5, with D maybe TRBD1 (6 bases). The CDR3 loop spans 15 amino acids. With 4 bases removed from V and 2 bases from J, the gap between germline ends came to 12 bases. Germline values: CDR1 ENHRY, CDR2 SYGVKD.

This sequence joins TRBV7-2 and TRBJ1-2; D not certain. The germline gives CDR1 SGHTA, CDR2 FQGNSA. Trimming shortened V by 7 bases and J by 7 bases, and 13 bases separated the two germline ends. The CDR3 runs to 12 residues. The chain's CDR3 is CASTVLVSGYTF. CDR3 DNA: TGTGCCAGCACCGTCCTCGTGTCTGGCTACACCTTC.

Remarks on this clone: This CDR3 is also generated by other DNA sequences in the sample. This chain joins TRBV11-3 and TRBJ2-3; TRBD2 matches 7 bases. Germline CDR1 and CDR2: SGHNT and YENEEA. V was clipped by 3 bases and J by 6 bases; unmatched bases: 3. This CDR3 is built from 13 residues. CDR3 bases: TGTGCCAGCAGCTTGGAGCGGGGTGATACGCAGTATTTT. This sequence encodes CASSLERGDTQYF. Full variable domain (rest looked up from reference TRBV11-3 and TRBJ2-3): EAGVVQSPRYKIIEKKQPVAFWCNPISGHNTLYWYLQNLGQGPELLIRYENEEAVDDSQLPKDRFSAERLKGVDSTLKIQPAELGDSAVYLCASSLERGDTQYFGPGTRLTVL.

The J gene is TRBJ2-6, the V gene TRBV7-3, with D perhaps TRBD1 (5 bases). CDR1 and CDR2 (germline): SGHTA, FQGTGA. V was shortened by 1 base and J by 0 bases, with 13 bases between the two germline ends. The CDR3 is made up of 18 amino acids. This CDR3 reads CASSLKGQVSSGANVLTF. The CDR3 DNA is TGTGCCAGCAGCTTAAAGGGGCAGGTGTCCTCTGGGGCCAACGTCCTGACTTTC. Using reference TRBV7-3 and TRBJ2-6 for the parts outside the CDR3, the full variable domain is GAGVSQTPSNKVTEKGKYVELRCDPISGHTALYWYRQSLGQGPEFLIYFQGTGAADDSGLPNDRFFAVRPEGSVSTLKIQRTERGDSAVYLCASSLKGQVSSGANVLTFGAGSRLTVL.

This chain connects TRBV6-2 or TRBV6-3 to TRBJ1-2; unclear D gene. The germline V gene has CDR1 MNHEY and CDR2 SVGEGT. With 2 bases removed from V and 8 bases from J, the gap between germline ends came to 15 bases. This CDR3 spans 14 amino acids. The chain's CDR3 is CASSYNGVVDGYTF. In nucleotides, the CDR3 is TGTGCCAGCAGTTACAACGGGGTGGTTGACGGCTACACCTTC.

This rearrangement joins TRBV12-3 or TRBV12-4 to TRBJ1-2; TRBD1 is a possible D gene (5 bases). V gave up 2 bases and J gave up 5 bases, with 9 bases separating them. The CDR3 is 13 amino acids. CDR3: CASSLRQGYGYTF. CDR3 nucleotide sequence: TGTGCCAGCAGTTTAAGGCAGGGATATGGCTACACCTTC.

The V gene is TRBV29-1, the J gene TRBJ2-1; 7 bases are shared with TRBD1. The trim removed 6 bases at V and 4 bases at J, leaving 6 bases unmatched. In germline, CDR1 is SQVTM, CDR2 ANQGSEA. This CDR3 comprises 13 residues. The CDR3 DNA is TGCAGCGTAGGGGACAGAAGTTACAATGAGCAGTTCTTC. Amino acids: CSVGDRSYNEQFF.

This clone has a handful of counts. V is TRBV2 and J is TRBJ1-1; D possibly corresponds to TRBD1 (5 bases). The CDR3 sequence is 13 residues long. V gave up 10 bases and J gave up 0 bases, with 12 bases separating them. CDR1 SNHLY and CDR2 FYNNEI come from the germline V gene. Here the CDR3 reads CAIGGDLNTEAFF. Here the CDR3 DNA reads TGTGCCATCGGAGGGGATTTGAACACTGAAGCTTTCTTT. Using reference TRBV2 and TRBJ1-1 for the parts outside the CDR3, the full variable domain is EPEVTQTPSHQVTQMGQEVILRCVPISNHLYFYWYRQILGQKVEFLVSFYNNEISEKSEIFDDQFSVERPDGSNFTLKIRSTKLEDSAMYFCAIGGDLNTEAFFGQGTRLTVV.

The chain has TRBV7-2 and TRBJ1-6, with D possibly TRBD1 on 6 matching bases. This CDR3 comprises 14 residues. V dropped 1 base and J dropped 9 bases, with 10 bases sitting between them. Germline V lookup: CDR1 SGHTA, CDR2 FQGNSA. The CDR3 protein is CASSLEHRASPLHF. Written as DNA, the CDR3 is TGTGCCAGCAGCTTAGAGCACAGGGCTTCACCCCTCCACTTT.

The rearrangement links TRBV18 to TRBJ2-2, with TRBD1 matching over 10 bases. J lost 5 bases, V lost 2 bases, and 2 bases had no gene match. Germline CDR1 reads KGHSH; CDR2 reads LQKENI. This CDR3 region has 15 residues. The CDR3 here is CASSPGQGGTGELFF. Here the CDR3 DNA reads TGTGCCAGCTCACCAGGACAGGGGGGAACCGGGGAGCTGTTTTTT.

In this sample, this clone turned up a few times. V and J are TRBV6-6 and TRBJ1-6, with 8 positions matching TRBD1. The trim removed 5 bases at V and 9 bases at J, leaving 3 bases unmatched. Germline V gene data show CDR1 as MNHNY and CDR2 as SVGAGI (reference sequence). The length of the CDR3 is 13 residues. The CDR3 protein is CASSTGGGSPLHF. For the CDR3, the DNA is TGTGCCAGCAGTACAGGGGGAGGTTCACCCCTCCACTTT.

V usage is TRBV5-1 and J usage is TRBJ2-7; the D is unclear. With 5 bases removed from V and 2 bases from J, the gap between germline ends came to 8 bases. Germline lookup yields CDR1 SGHRS and CDR2 YFSETQ. The CDR3 consists of 12 residues. The CDR3 is CASRYGPYEQYF. DNA for the CDR3: TGCGCCAGCAGGTACGGTCCCTACGAGCAGTACTTC.